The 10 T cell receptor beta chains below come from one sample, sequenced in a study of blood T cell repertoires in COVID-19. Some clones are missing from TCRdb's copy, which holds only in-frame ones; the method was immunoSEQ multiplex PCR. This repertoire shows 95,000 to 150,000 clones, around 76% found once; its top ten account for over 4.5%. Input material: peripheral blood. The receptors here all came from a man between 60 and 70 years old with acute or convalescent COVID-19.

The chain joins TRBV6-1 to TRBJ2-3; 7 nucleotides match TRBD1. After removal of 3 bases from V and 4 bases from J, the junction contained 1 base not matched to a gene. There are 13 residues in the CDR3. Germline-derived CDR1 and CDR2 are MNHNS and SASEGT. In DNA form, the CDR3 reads TGTGCCAGCAGTGATACAGGGGCAGATACGCAGTATTTT. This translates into CASSDTGADTQYF.

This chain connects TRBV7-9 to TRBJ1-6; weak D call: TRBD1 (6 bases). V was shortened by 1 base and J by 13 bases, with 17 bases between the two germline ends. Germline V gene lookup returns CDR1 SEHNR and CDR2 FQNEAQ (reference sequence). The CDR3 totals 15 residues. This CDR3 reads CASSLVGGGADPLHF. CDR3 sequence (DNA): TGTGCCAGCAGCTTAGTCGGAGGGGGGGCTGACCCCCTCCACTTT.

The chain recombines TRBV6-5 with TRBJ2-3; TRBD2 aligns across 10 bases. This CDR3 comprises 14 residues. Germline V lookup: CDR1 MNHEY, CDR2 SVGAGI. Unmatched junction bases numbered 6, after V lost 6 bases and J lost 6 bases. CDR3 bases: TGTGCCAGCAGGGGACTAGCGCATGGGGATACGCAGTATTTT. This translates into CASRGLAHGDTQYF.

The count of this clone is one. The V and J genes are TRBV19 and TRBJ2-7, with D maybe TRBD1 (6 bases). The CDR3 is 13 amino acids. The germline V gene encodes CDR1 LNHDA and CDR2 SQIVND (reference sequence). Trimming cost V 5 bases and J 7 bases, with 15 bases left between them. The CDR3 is CASSRTHRVEQYF. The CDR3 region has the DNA TGTGCCAGTAGTCGGACTCACAGGGTTGAGCAGTACTTC.

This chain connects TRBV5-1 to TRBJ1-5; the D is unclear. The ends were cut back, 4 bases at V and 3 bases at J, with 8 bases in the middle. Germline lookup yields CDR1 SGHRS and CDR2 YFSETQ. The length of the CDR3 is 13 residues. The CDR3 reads CASSVTVNQPQHF. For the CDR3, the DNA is TGCGCCAGCAGCGTAACAGTCAATCAGCCCCAGCATTTT.

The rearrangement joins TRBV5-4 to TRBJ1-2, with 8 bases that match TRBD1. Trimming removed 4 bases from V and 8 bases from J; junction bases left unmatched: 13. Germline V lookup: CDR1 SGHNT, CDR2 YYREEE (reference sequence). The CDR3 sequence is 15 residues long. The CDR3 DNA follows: TGTGCCAGCAGCCCCTATCGACAGGGGCGAACAGGCTACACCTTC. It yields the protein CASSPYRQGRTGYTF.

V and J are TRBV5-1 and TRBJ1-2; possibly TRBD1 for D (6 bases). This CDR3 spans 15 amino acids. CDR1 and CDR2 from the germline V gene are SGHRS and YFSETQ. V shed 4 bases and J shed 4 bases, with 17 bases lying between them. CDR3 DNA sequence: TGCGCCAGCAGCGGGGCGATTGGACAGAGCTATGGCTACACCTTC. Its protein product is CASSGAIGQSYGYTF.

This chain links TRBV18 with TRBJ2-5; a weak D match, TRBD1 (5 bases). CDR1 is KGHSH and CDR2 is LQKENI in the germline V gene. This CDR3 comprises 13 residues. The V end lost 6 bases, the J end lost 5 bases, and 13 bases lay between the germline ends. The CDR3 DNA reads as TGTGCCAGCTCCCCGACCGCAGGGGAGACCCAGTACTTC. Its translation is CASSPTAGETQYF.

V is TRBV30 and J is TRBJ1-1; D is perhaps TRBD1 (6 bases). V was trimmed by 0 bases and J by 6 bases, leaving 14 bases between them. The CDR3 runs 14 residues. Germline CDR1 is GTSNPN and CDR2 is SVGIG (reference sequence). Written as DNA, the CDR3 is TGTGCCTGGAGTGTACTACTACCAGGGGCTGAAGCTTTCTTT. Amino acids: CAWSVLLPGAEAFF. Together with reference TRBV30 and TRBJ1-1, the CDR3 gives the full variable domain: SQTIHQWPATLVQPVGSPLSLECTVEGTSNPNLYWYRQAAGRGLQLLFYSVGIGQISSEVPQNLSASRPQDRQFILSSKKLLLSDSGFYLCAWSVLLPGAEAFFGQGTRLTVV.

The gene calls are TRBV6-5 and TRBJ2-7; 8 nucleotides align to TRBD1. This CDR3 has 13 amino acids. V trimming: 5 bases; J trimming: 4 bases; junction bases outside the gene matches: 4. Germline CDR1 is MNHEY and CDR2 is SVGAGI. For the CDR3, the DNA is TGTGCCAGCAGTAGGACAGGGTCTTACGAGCAGTACTTC. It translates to CASSRTGSYEQYF.